This passage covers 9 T cell receptor beta chains from one sample sequenced in a study of CD8+ T cells in alopecia areata. Extracted RNA was reverse transcribed, and the resulting cDNA served as sequencing template. This table comes from immunoSEQ multiplex PCR, and its TCRdb copy is limited to in-frame clones, with some not included. This repertoire shows over 150,000 clones, around three fifths found once; its top ten account for around 5.1%. Specimen: CD8+ T cells sorted from blood. These TCRs come from a human donor in good health.

V is TRBV7-8 and J is TRBJ2-5; D tentatively fits TRBD1 or TRBD2 (5 bases each). The germline V gene has CDR1 SGHVS and CDR2 FQNEAQ. V lost 5 bases to trimming and J lost 5 bases, with 15 bases between them. The CDR3 extends over 14 amino acids. The CDR3 loop reads CASSTRGWGETQYF. The CDR3 DNA reads as TGTGCCAGCAGCACAAGAGGTTGGGGGGAGACCCAGTACTTC.

This chain links TRBV9 with TRBJ1-6; D remains ambiguous. Germline V gene lookup returns CDR1 SGDLS and CDR2 YYNGEE. This CDR3 has 17 residues. V gave up 2 bases and J gave up 0 bases, with 12 bases separating them. The CDR3 reads CASSVNSAGSYNSPLHF. CDR3 DNA sequence: TGTGCCAGCAGCGTTAACAGCGCCGGCTCCTATAATTCACCCCTCCACTTT.

This clone was observed a few times. The chain employs TRBV29-1 and TRBJ1-1; no firm D call. The ends were cut back, 2 bases at V and 1 base at J, with 11 bases in the middle. Germline V gives CDR1 SQVTM, CDR2 ANQGSEA. CDR3 length: 14 amino acids. This CDR3 is CSVEREGPNTEAFF. In nucleotides, the CDR3 is TGCAGCGTTGAAAGGGAGGGCCCGAACACTGAAGCTTTCTTT.

The J gene is TRBJ2-1, the V gene TRBV29-1; the D gene is possibly TRBD1 (6 bases). The V end was cut by 4 bases, the J end by 3 bases, with 13 bases between. Germline loops: CDR1 SQVTM, CDR2 ANQGSEA. CDR3 size: 14 residues. In DNA form, the CDR3 reads TGCAGCGTTGGAGACAGGTTATTCTACAATGAGCAGTTCTTC. It yields the protein CSVGDRLFYNEQFF.

This clone was seen just once. The chain has TRBV30 and TRBJ2-7; D is undetermined. V lost 1 base and J 1 base, leaving 11 bases between the germline ends. The CDR3 has 14 residues. Looked up from germline, CDR1 is GTSNPN and CDR2 is SVGIG (reference sequence). CDR3 in DNA: TGTGCCTGGAGTGGGGGAAGGGTATCCTACGAGCAGTACTTC. Translation gives CAWSGGRVSYEQYF.

This rearrangement joins TRBV27 to TRBJ1-6, with D maybe TRBD1 (5 bases). The CDR3 covers 13 residues. Germline V CDR1 and CDR2: MNHEY, SMNVEV (reference sequence). The V and J ends lost 8 bases and 7 bases respectively, with 12 bases between them. The CDR3 reads CASGQGRNSPLHF. CDR3 nucleotides: TGTGCCAGCGGGCAGGGACGGAATTCACCCCTCCACTTT.

This clone was detected a few times. The V and J genes are TRBV6-5 and TRBJ1-2; TRBD1 agrees at 9 bases. The CDR3 spans 15 residues. CDR1 and CDR2 (germline): MNHEY, SVGAGI. Losses at the gene ends were 4 bases for V and 6 bases for J; bases not matched to a gene: 9. The chain's CDR3 is CASSLGTGPGNGYTF. CDR3 coding DNA: TGTGCCAGCAGTTTGGGGACAGGGCCGGGAAATGGCTACACCTTC.

A single count supports this clone. This chain links TRBV10-1 with TRBJ1-1; no reliable D call. The CDR3 extends over 12 amino acids. V lost 2 bases and J 1 base, leaving 2 bases between the germline ends. Germline V gives CDR1 WNHNN, CDR2 SYGVQD (reference sequence). CDR3: CASSEKNTEAFF. CDR3 in DNA: TGCGCCAGCAGTGAGAAGAACACTGAAGCTTTCTTT.

The chain uses TRBV27 and TRBJ2-2; D unclear. Trimming shortened V by 7 bases and J by 0 bases, and 12 bases separated the two germline ends. Per germline, CDR1 MNHEY and CDR2 SMNVEV (reference sequence). The CDR3 is 15 amino acids. CDR3 protein: CASNPQSANTGELFF. The CDR3 nucleotides are TGTGCCAGCAACCCACAGAGCGCGAACACCGGGGAGCTGTTTTTT.